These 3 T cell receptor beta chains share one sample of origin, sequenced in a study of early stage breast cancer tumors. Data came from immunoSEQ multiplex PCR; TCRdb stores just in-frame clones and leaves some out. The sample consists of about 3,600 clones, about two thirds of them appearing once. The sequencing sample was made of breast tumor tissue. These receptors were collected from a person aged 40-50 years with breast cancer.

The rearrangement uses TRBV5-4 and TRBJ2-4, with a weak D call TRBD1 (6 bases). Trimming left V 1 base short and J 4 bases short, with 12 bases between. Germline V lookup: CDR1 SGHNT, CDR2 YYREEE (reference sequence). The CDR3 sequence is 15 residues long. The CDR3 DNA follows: TGTGCCAGCAGCTTGACCGCGGACAGAAAAAACATTCAGTACTTC. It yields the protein CASSLTADRKNIQYF.

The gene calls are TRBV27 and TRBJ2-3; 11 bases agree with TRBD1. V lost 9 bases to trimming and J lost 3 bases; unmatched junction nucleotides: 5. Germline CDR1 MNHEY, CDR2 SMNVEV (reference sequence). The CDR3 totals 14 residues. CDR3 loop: CARAGQGATDTQYF. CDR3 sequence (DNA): TGTGCCAGGGCAGGACAGGGGGCGACAGATACGCAGTATTTT.

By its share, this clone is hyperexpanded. As DNA, the CDR3 is TGTGCCAGCAGCGCCCGGACAGGGGGCGAGCAGTACTTC. It codes for CASSARTGGEQYF. This chain joins TRBV9 and TRBJ2-7; 10 bases map to TRBD1. The V gene end was trimmed by 3 bases and the J gene end by 6 bases; junction bases not matched to a gene: 3. This CDR3 contains 13 residues. Germline V CDR1 and CDR2: SGDLS, YYNGEE.